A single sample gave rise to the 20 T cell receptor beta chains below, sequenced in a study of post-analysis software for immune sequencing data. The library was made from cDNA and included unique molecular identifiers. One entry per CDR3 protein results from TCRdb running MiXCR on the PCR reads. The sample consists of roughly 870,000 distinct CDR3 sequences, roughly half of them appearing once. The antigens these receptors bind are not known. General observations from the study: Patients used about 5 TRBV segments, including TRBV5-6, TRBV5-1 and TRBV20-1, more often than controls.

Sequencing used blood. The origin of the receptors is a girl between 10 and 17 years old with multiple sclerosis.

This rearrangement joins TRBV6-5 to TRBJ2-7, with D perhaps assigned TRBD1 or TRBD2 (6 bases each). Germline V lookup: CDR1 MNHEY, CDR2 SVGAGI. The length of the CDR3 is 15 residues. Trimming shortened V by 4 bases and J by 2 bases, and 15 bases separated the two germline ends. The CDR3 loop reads CASSSQEGGTYEQYF. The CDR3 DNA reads TGTGCCAGCAGTTCCCAGGAGGGGGGAACCTACGAGCAGTACTTC.

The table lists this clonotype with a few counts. The CDR3 DNA reads TGTGCCAGCAGCCCCGACGGGACTGTTGCCAAAAACATTCAGTACTTC. It encodes CASSPDGTVAKNIQYF. The V call is TRBV3-1, the J call TRBJ2-4, with a weak D call TRBD2 (6 bases). Germline lookup yields CDR1 LGHDT and CDR2 YNNKEL (reference sequence). Trimming left V 4 bases short and J 1 base short, with 14 bases between. This CDR3 comprises 16 residues.

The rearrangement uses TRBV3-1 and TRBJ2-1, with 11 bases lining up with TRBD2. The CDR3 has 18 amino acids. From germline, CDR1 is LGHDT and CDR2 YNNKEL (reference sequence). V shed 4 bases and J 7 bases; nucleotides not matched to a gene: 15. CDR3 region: CASSPLERTSGLWNEQFF. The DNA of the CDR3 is TGTGCCAGCAGCCCCCTCGAGAGGACTAGCGGGCTTTGGAATGAGCAGTTCTTC.

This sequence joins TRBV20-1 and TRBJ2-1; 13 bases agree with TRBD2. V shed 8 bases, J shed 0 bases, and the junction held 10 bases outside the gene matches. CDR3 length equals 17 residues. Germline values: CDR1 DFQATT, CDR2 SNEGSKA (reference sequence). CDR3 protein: CSFLGLAGSSSYNEQFF. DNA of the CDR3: TGCAGTTTCTTGGGACTAGCGGGGAGCAGCTCCTACAATGAGCAGTTCTTC.

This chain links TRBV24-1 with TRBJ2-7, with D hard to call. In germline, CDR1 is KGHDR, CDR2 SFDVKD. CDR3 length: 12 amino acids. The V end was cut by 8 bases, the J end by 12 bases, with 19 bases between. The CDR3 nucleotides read TGTGCCACCACCCTATTAAGGGCCTCCTTGTACTTC. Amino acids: CATTLLRASLYF.

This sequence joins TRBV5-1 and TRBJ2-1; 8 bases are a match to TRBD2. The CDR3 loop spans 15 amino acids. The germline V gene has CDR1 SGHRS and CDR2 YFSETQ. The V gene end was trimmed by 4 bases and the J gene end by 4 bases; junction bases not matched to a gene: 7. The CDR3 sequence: CASSLDGRDYNEQFF. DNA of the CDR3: TGCGCCAGCAGCCTGGACGGGAGGGATTACAATGAGCAGTTCTTC.

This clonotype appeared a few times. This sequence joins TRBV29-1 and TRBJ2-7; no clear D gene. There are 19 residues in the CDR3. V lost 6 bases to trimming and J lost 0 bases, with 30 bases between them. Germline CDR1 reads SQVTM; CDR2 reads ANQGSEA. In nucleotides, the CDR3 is TGCAGCGTCCCTTATCGAACCCCGGGCCAGAAAAGGAGCTCCTACGAGCAGTACTTC. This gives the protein CSVPYRTPGQKRSSYEQYF.

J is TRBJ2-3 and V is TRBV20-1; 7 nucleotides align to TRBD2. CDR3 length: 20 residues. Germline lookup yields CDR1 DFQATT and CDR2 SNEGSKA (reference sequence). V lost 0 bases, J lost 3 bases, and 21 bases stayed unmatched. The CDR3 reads CSARDLGKSAGTSRTDTQYF. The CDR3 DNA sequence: TGCAGTGCTAGAGACCTCGGTAAATCAGCGGGGACCTCTAGGACAGATACGCAGTATTTT.

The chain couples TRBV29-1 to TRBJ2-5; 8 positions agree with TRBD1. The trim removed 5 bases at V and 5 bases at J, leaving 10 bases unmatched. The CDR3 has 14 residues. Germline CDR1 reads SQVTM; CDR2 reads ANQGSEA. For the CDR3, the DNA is TGCAGCGTTTTCCCTCAGGGGGCCGGGGAGACCCAGTACTTC. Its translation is CSVFPQGAGETQYF.

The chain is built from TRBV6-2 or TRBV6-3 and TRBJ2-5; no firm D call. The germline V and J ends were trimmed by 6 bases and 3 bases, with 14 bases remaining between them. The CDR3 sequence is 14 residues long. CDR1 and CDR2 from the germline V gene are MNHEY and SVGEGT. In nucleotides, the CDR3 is TGTGCCAGCAGGAACCGGCCGCCTAAAGAGACCCAGTACTTC. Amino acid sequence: CASRNRPPKETQYF.

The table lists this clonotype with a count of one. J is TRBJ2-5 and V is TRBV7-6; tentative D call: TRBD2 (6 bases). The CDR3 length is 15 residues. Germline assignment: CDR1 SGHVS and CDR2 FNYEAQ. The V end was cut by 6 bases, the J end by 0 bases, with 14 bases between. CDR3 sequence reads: CASRPGLPYQETQYF. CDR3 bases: TGTGCCAGCAGACCGGGACTGCCGTACCAAGAGACCCAGTACTTC.

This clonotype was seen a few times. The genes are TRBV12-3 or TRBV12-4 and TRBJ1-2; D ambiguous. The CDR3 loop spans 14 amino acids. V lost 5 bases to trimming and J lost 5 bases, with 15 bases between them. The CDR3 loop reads CASSPGLVSYGYTF. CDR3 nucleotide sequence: TGTGCCAGCAGTCCCGGGCTAGTCTCTTATGGCTACACCTTC.

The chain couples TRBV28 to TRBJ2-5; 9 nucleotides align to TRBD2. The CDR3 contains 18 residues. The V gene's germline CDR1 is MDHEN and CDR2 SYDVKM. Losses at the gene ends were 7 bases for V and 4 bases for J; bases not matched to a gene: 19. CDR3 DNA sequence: TGTGCCAGCACCACCGGCGGGGGGGCCATTCCGCACGGAGAGACCCAGTACTTC. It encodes CASTTGGGAIPHGETQYF.

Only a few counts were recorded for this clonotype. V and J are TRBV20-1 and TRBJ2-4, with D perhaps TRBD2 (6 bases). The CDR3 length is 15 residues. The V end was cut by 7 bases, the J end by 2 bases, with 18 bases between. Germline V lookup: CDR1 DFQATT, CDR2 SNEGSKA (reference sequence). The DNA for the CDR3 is TGCAGTGGGGAGGACGTTAACGGTTCCAAAAACATTCAGTACTTC. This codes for CSGEDVNGSKNIQYF.

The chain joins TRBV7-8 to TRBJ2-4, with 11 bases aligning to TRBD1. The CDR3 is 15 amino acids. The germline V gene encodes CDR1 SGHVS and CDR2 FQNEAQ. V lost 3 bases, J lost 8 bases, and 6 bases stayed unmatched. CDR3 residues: CASSFRDRGWDIQYF. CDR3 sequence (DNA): TGTGCCAGCAGCTTCCGGGACAGGGGGTGGGACATTCAGTACTTC.

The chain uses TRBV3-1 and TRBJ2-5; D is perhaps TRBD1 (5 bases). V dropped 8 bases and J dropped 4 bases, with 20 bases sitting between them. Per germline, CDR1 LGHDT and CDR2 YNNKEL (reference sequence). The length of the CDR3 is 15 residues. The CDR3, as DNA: TGTGCCAGCGCCCACGGACACGACGTCCGAGAGACCCAGTACTTC. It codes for CASAHGHDVRETQYF.

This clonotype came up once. The CDR3, as DNA: TGCGCCAGCAGCTTGGCGGGAGAGGCCGGGGAGCTGTTTTTT. This translates into CASSLAGEAGELFF. This sequence joins TRBV5-1 and TRBJ2-2; maybe TRBD2 (6 bases). The germline V and J ends were trimmed by 0 bases and 6 bases, with 9 bases remaining between them. This CDR3 has 14 amino acids. The germline V gene has CDR1 SGHRS and CDR2 YFSETQ.

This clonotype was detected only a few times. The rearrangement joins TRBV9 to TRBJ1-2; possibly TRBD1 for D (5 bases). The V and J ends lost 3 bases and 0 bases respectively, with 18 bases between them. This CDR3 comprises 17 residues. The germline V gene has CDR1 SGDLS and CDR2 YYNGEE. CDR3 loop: CASSDRRGLPSNYGYTF. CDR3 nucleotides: TGTGCCAGCAGCGATCGAAGGGGCTTGCCTTCTAACTATGGCTACACCTTC. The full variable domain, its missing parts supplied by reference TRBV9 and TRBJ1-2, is DSGVTQTPKHLITATGQRVTLRCSPRSGDLSVYWYQQSLDQGLQFLIQYYNGEERAKGNILERFSAQQFPDLHSELNLSSLELGDSALYFCASSDRRGLPSNYGYTFGSGTRLTVV.

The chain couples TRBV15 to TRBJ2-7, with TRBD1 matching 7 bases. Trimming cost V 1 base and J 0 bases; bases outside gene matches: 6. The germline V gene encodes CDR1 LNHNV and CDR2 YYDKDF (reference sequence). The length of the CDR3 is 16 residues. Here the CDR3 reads CATSRAGTASSYEQYF. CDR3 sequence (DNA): TGTGCCACCAGCAGAGCCGGGACAGCGAGCTCCTACGAGCAGTACTTC.

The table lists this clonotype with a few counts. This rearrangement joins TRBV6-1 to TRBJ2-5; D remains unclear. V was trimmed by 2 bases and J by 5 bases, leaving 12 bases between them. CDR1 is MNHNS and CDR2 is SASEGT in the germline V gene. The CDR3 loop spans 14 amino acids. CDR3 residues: CASSERPFLETQYF. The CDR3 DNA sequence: TGTGCCAGCAGTGAACGACCCTTTCTCGAGACCCAGTACTTC.